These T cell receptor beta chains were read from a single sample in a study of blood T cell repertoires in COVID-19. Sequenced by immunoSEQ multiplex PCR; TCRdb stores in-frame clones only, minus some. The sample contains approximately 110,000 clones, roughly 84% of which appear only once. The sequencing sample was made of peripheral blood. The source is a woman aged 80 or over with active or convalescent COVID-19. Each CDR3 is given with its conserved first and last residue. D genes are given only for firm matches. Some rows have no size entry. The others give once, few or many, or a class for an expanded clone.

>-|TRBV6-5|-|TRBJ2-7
TGTGCCAGCACGGAGCAGGGGACCTACGAGCAGTACTTC
CASTEQGTYEQYF
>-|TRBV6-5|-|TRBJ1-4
TGTGCCAGCAGTTACTCGAGATACAGGAGAGATGAAAAACTGTTTTTT
CASSYSRYRRDEKLFF
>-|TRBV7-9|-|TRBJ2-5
TGTGCCAGCAGCTTTGGGAGCGGCCAAGAGACCCAGTACTTC
CASSFGSGQETQYF
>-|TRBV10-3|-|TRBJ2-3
TGTGCCATCAGTAAGGACAGACCCACAGATACGCAGTATTTT
CAISKDRPTDTQYF
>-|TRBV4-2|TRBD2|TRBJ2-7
TGTGCCAGCAGCCAAGATGAGAATAGCGGGGCCTACGAGCAGTACTTC
CASSQDENSGAYEQYF
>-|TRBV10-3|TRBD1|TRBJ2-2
TGTGCCATCTCCCGGGGACAGACGAACACCGGGGAGCTGTTTTTT
CAISRGQTNTGELFF
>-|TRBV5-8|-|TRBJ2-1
TGTGCCAGCAGCTTGGCCGTTGGCCAGCGCTTCTTC
CASSLAVGQRFF
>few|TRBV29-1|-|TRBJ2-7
TGCAGCGTTGGGGGAGGGGGAGGCGAGCAGTACTTC
CSVGGGGGEQYF
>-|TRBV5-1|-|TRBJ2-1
TGCGCCAGCAGCTTGGCTAGCAATGAGCAGTTCTTC
CASSLASNEQFF
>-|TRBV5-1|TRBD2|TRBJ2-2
TGCGCCAGCAGCACGGGGACTAGCGGGAGGATTGGCGGGGAGCTGTTTTTT
CASSTGTSGRIGGELFF
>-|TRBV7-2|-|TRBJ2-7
TGTGCCAGCAGCTCCGCAGGGGGACTCGGGTACGAGCAGTACTTC
CASSSAGGLGYEQYF
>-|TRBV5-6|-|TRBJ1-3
TGTGCCAGCAGCTTCATGGGAAACACCATATATTTT
CASSFMGNTIYF
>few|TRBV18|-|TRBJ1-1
TGTGCCAGCTCACCACCGGCGGTGAACACTGAAGCTTTCTTT
CASSPPAVNTEAFF
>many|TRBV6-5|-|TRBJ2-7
TGTGCCAGCAGTCTTGGGGGCTCCCCTTACGAGCAGTACTTC
CASSLGGSPYEQYF
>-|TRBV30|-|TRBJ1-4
TGTGCCTGGAAGGAGGGATTCACCACGCAAGGTGAAAAACTGTTTTTT
CAWKEGFTTQGEKLFF
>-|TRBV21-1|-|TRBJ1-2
TGTGCCAGCAGCAAAGCTCCGATTGAAGGCGCTTTGCGGGGGACCAACTATGGCTACACCTTC
CASSKAPIEGALRGTNYGYTF
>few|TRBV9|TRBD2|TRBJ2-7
TGTGCCAGCAGCGTAGGGCTAGCGGGAGGCGAGCAGTACTTC
CASSVGLAGGEQYF
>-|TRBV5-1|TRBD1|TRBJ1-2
TGCGCCAGCAGCTTGGGACAGGGTAACTATGGCTACACCTTC
CASSLGQGNYGYTF
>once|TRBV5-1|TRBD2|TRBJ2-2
TGCGCCAGCAGCTTGACTAGCGGGAGGGCCGGGGACACCGGGGAGCTGTTTTTT
CASSLTSGRAGDTGELFF
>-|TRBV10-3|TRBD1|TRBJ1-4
TGTGCCATCGCTCAGGGGGCCCATAATGAAAAACTGTTTTTT
CAIAQGAHNEKLFF
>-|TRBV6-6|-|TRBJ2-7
TGTGCCAGCAGCCGAGAATACTGGGCGGGTCTCAGCTCCTACGAGCAGTACTTC
CASSREYWAGLSSYEQYF
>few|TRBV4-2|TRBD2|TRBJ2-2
TGTGCCAGCAGCCAAGATCCCCTAGCGGGAGTTGGCACCGGGGAGCTGTTTTTT
CASSQDPLAGVGTGELFF
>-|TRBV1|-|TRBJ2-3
TGCACCAGCAGCCAAGGGGGACAGGCAAACACAGATACGCAGTATTTT
CTSSQGGQANTDTQYF
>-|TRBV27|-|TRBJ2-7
TGTGCCAGCAGTTTACTTTCAGGGACTCAATCCTACGAGCAGTACTTC
CASSLLSGTQSYEQYF
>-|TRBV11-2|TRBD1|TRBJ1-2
TGTGCCAGCAGCTTAGGGGGGTGGGACAGGACATATGGCTACACCTTC
CASSLGGWDRTYGYTF
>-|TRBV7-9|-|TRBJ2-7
TGTGCCAGCAGCTTAGGCAAGCAGGGTTCCGAGCAGTACTTC
CASSLGKQGSEQYF
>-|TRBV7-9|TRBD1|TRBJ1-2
TGTGCCAGCACCCCGGACAGGGGGCGTATGCAGGGCTACACCTTC
CASTPDRGRMQGYTF
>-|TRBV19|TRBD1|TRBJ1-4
TGTGCCAGTAGTAGGACAGGGGTTGATGAAAAACTGTTTTTT
CASSRTGVDEKLFF
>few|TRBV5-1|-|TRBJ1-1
TGCGCCAGCAGCCCCGATCGAGAGACTCTGGGCACTGAAGCTTTCTTT
CASSPDRETLGTEAFF
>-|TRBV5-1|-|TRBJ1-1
TGCGCCAGCAGCGCGGTTCAGGGGCGCGGGAGGAACACTGAAGCTTTCTTT
CASSAVQGRGRNTEAFF
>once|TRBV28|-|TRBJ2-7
TGTGCCAGCAGTTTGAGGGGGATTCTGAACTACGAGCAGTACTTC
CASSLRGILNYEQYF
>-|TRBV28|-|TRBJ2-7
TGTGCCAGCAGTTACTCGGGGGAGCAGTACTTC
CASSYSGEQYF
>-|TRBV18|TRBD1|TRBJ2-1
TGTGCCAGCTCCCTAGACAGGGGTCTGGGGAATGAGCAGTTCTTC
CASSLDRGLGNEQFF
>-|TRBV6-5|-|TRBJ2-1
TGTGCCAGCAGGCATGCAGGGGAGCAGTTCTTC
CASRHAGEQFF
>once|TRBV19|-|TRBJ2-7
TGTGCCAGTAGTATAAGCAGGGATAGCTCCTACGAGCAGTACTTC
CASSISRDSSYEQYF
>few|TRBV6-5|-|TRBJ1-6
TGTGCCAGCAGTTGGGGCTTACCCTCCTATAATTCACCCCTCCACTTT
CASSWGLPSYNSPLHF
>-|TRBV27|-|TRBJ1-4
TGTGCCAGCAGTTATGCGGGGGGAAATGAAAAACTGTTTTTT
CASSYAGGNEKLFF
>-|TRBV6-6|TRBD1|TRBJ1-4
TGTGCCAGCAGGGACAGGGGGCGCGCAACTAATGAAAAACTGTTTTTT
CASRDRGRATNEKLFF
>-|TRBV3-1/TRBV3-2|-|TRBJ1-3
TGTGCCAGCAGCCCGAAAAACACTGGAAACACCATATATTTT
CASSPKNTGNTIYF
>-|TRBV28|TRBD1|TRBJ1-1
TGTGCCAGCAGCACTGGGACAGGGGTTCTCATGAACACTGAAGCTTTCTTT
CASSTGTGVLMNTEAFF
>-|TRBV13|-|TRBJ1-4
TGTGCCAGCAGCCTCCGCGGGAGTGAAAAACTGTTTTTT
CASSLRGSEKLFF